This TCR beta chain was identified in a study of PD-1 blockade in classical Hodgkin lymphoma. Study in general: Intravenous infusions of nivolumab 3 mg/kg reached patients every 2 weeks.

Each of the patients experienced relapse following autologous stem cell transplantation, and their brentuximab vedotin exposure differed. Thawed PBMCs supplied CD8+ T cells via magnetic negative selection. Remarks on this clone: Antigen: not known.

Study-level findings and limits: Compared with healthy donors, newly diagnosed patients reportedly showed lower baseline TCR diversity. Only CD4+ TCR diversity, not CD8+, had risen significantly by C4D1. Baseline diversity in complete responders resembled that of newly diagnosed patients.

TCRdb's copy holds only in-frame clones and misses some; the assay was immunoSEQ multiplex PCR. Of 25,000 to 30,000 clones listed, 85% to 90% are singletons. CDR3 length: 12 residues. Trimming cost V 8 bases and J 5 bases, with 10 bases left between them. The germline V gene has CDR1 LNHNV and CDR2 YYDKDF (reference sequence). The material was CD8+ T cells from blood, obtained at baseline. The origin of this receptor is a human donor with classical Hodgkin lymphoma. The chain carries TRBV15 and TRBJ1-5; tentative D call: TRBD1 (5 bases). CDR3 in amino acids: CATQGLDQPQHF. As DNA, the CDR3 is TGTGCCACCCAGGGTCTCGATCAGCCCCAGCATTTT.